This T cell receptor beta chain is drawn from a study of T cells in Graves' hyperthyroidism and ophthalmopathy. Across the whole study: Peripheral blood was obtained at initial diagnosis, preceding any treatment.

From RNA transcripts, TCR beta CDR3 regions were amplified. With the HTBI primer set, the TCR CDR3 went through a first round of RT-PCR. Via MiXCR, TCRdb re-called the multiplex PCR reads, giving one row per CDR3 protein. Of about 680,000 distinct CDR3 sequences listed, roughly a third are singletons. Trimming removed 4 bases from V and 12 bases from J; junction bases left unmatched: 20. The CDR3 sequence is 16 residues long. The TCR comes from a woman aged 40 to 49 with Graves' hyperthyroidism. The chain joins TRBV12-3 or TRBV12-4 to TRBJ1-2; 7 bases agree with TRBD1. Sequencing was carried out using blood. CDR3 protein: CASSSRWTGPITYNTF. The CDR3 DNA is TGTGCCAGCAGTTCAAGATGGACAGGTCCAATTACGTACAACACCTTC.